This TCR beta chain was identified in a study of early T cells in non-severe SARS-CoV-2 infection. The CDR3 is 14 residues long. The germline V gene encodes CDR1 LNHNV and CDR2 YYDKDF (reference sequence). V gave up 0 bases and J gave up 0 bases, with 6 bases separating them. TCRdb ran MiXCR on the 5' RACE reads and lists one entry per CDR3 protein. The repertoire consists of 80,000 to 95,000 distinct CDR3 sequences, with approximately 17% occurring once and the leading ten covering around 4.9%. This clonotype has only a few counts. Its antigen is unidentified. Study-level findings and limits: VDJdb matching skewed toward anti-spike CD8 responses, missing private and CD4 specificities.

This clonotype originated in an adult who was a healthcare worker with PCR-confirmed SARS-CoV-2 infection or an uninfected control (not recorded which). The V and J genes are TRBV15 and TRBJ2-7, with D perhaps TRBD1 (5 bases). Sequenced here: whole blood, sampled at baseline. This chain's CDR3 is CATSRDRASYEQYF. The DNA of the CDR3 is TGTGCCACCAGCAGAGACAGGGCCTCCTACGAGCAGTACTTC.